A selection of T cell receptor beta chains follows, all from one sample in a study of blood T cell repertoires in COVID-19. This table comes from immunoSEQ multiplex PCR, and its TCRdb copy is limited to in-frame clones, with some not included. The table lists roughly 150,000 clones, 86% of them singletons. Sequenced input: PBMCs or T cells enriched from blood (not recorded which). These receptors originate from a man aged 45 to 65 who had recovered from COVID-19. The CDR3 runs from the conserved cysteine through the conserved F or W. The order of the fields is D gene, V gene, J gene, clone size, CDR3 DNA, CDR3 protein. The D gene is left open where the match is weak. The size of a clone is reported for some rows only, either as once, few or many, or as a class for expanded clones.

D gene: TRBD1; V gene: TRBV14; J gene: TRBJ1-2; clone size: .; CDR3 DNA: TGTGCCAGCAGCCAAGTGGAGGGGGCGCTTAGCTATGGCTACACCTTC; CDR3 protein: CASSQVEGALSYGYTF
D gene: .; V gene: TRBV7-3; J gene: TRBJ1-3; clone size: .; CDR3 DNA: TGTGCCAGCAGTCCAGGGGCCTCTGGAAACACCATATATTTT; CDR3 protein: CASSPGASGNTIYF
D gene: .; V gene: TRBV29-1; J gene: TRBJ1-1; clone size: .; CDR3 DNA: TGCAGTGACACCAGGGGTACTGAAGCTTTCTTT; CDR3 protein: CSDTRGTEAFF
D gene: .; V gene: TRBV2; J gene: TRBJ2-3; clone size: .; CDR3 DNA: TGTGCCAGCAGGAGGGGGTCGGGCGGAACTAGCACAGATACGCAGTATTTT; CDR3 protein: CASRRGSGGTSTDTQYF
D gene: TRBD1; V gene: TRBV27; J gene: TRBJ1-6; clone size: .; CDR3 DNA: TGTGCCAGCACTAAATCCTGGACAGGGGGTAATTCACCCCTCCACTTT; CDR3 protein: CASTKSWTGGNSPLHF
D gene: .; V gene: TRBV5-1; J gene: TRBJ1-2; clone size: once; CDR3 DNA: TGCGCCAGCAGCGAAACAGGGTCGGACGTCTATGGCTACACCTTC; CDR3 protein: CASSETGSDVYGYTF
D gene: TRBD1; V gene: TRBV7-3; J gene: TRBJ2-3; clone size: .; CDR3 DNA: TGTGCCAGCAGCTTAGCCCGGACAGGGAGGGATACGCAGTATTTT; CDR3 protein: CASSLARTGRDTQYF
D gene: TRBD1; V gene: TRBV7-8; J gene: TRBJ2-1; clone size: few; CDR3 DNA: TGTGCCAGCAGCTTACTTCTCCGGGACAGGGTTCCCAATGAGCAGTTCTTC; CDR3 protein: CASSLLLRDRVPNEQFF
D gene: TRBD2; V gene: TRBV5-1; J gene: TRBJ2-7; clone size: once; CDR3 DNA: TGCGCCAGCAGCTTTAAAGCGGGAGGGTACGAGCAGTACTTC; CDR3 protein: CASSFKAGGYEQYF
D gene: .; V gene: TRBV14; J gene: TRBJ2-2; clone size: .; CDR3 DNA: TGTGCCAGCAGCCAAGATACCCGAGGTCAGGGAATTTCCGGGGAGCTGTTTTTT; CDR3 protein: CASSQDTRGQGISGELFF
D gene: .; V gene: TRBV7-8; J gene: TRBJ2-7; clone size: .; CDR3 DNA: TGTGCCAGCAGCTTTGGAAGCGGCATAAGCTCCTACGAGCAGTACTTC; CDR3 protein: CASSFGSGISSYEQYF
D gene: TRBD1; V gene: TRBV15; J gene: TRBJ2-3; clone size: .; CDR3 DNA: TGTGCCACCAGCAGGGACAGGGGATACACAGATACGCAGTATTTT; CDR3 protein: CATSRDRGYTDTQYF
D gene: .; V gene: TRBV11-2; J gene: TRBJ1-5; clone size: .; CDR3 DNA: TGTGCCAGCAGCTCCAGCCGGGATCAGCCCCAGCATTTT; CDR3 protein: CASSSSRDQPQHF
D gene: .; V gene: TRBV7-2; J gene: TRBJ1-4; clone size: .; CDR3 DNA: TGTGCCAGCAGCTTAGCGCCTGGCCTTTGGAATGAAAAACTGTTTTTT; CDR3 protein: CASSLAPGLWNEKLFF
D gene: .; V gene: TRBV28; J gene: TRBJ2-1; clone size: .; CDR3 DNA: TGTGCCAGCACCCCCGGGGAGGGGGGGCTACTCTACAATGAGCAGTTCTTC; CDR3 protein: CASTPGEGGLLYNEQFF
D gene: .; V gene: TRBV9; J gene: TRBJ1-1; clone size: once; CDR3 DNA: TGTGCCAGCAGCCCCCACTCCCCGAACACTGAAGCTTTCTTT; CDR3 protein: CASSPHSPNTEAFF
D gene: .; V gene: TRBV5-5; J gene: TRBJ2-3; clone size: .; CDR3 DNA: TGTGCCAGCAGCTTGGCCTCAGGGGCAGATACGCAGTATTTT; CDR3 protein: CASSLASGADTQYF
D gene: .; V gene: TRBV7-3; J gene: TRBJ1-1; clone size: .; CDR3 DNA: TGTGCCAGCAGCCCCGGACTGAGGAACACTGAAGCTTTCTTT; CDR3 protein: CASSPGLRNTEAFF
D gene: .; V gene: TRBV15; J gene: TRBJ2-1; clone size: .; CDR3 DNA: TGTGCCACCTTAGCCCCACATAACAATGAGCAGTTCTTC; CDR3 protein: CATLAPHNNEQFF
D gene: TRBD2; V gene: TRBV7-3; J gene: TRBJ2-1; clone size: .; CDR3 DNA: TGTGCCAGCAGCTCAGGTGCTAGCGGGGCCTACAATGAGCAGTTCTTC; CDR3 protein: CASSSGASGAYNEQFF
D gene: TRBD2; V gene: TRBV7-2; J gene: TRBJ2-7; clone size: .; CDR3 DNA: TGTGCCAGCACCGAAACGGGACTAGCATCCGAGCAGTACTTC; CDR3 protein: CASTETGLASEQYF
D gene: .; V gene: TRBV2; J gene: TRBJ2-7; clone size: .; CDR3 DNA: TGTGCCAGCAGGTATTCAGGAGAGCAGTACTTC; CDR3 protein: CASRYSGEQYF
D gene: .; V gene: TRBV6-4; J gene: TRBJ1-5; clone size: .; CDR3 DNA: TGTGCCAGCAGTGACTCGATACAGGGCAATCAGCCCCAGCATTTT; CDR3 protein: CASSDSIQGNQPQHF
D gene: .; V gene: TRBV7-9; J gene: TRBJ1-2; clone size: .; CDR3 DNA: TGTGCCAGCAGCTACGGCGGGGGGGCCGGGTATGGCTACACCTTC; CDR3 protein: CASSYGGGAGYGYTF
D gene: .; V gene: TRBV2; J gene: TRBJ2-2; clone size: .; CDR3 DNA: TGTGCCATCGGGACTCCCGCCGGGGAGCTGTTTTTT; CDR3 protein: CAIGTPAGELFF
D gene: TRBD1; V gene: TRBV24-1; J gene: TRBJ2-2; clone size: .; CDR3 DNA: TGTGCCACCAGTGAGACAGGGGGATGGTCCGGGGAGCTGTTTTTT; CDR3 protein: CATSETGGWSGELFF
D gene: .; V gene: TRBV5-1; J gene: TRBJ1-6; clone size: once; CDR3 DNA: TGCGCCAGCAGCATACTCCAGGGTCCTAATTCACCCCTCCACTTT; CDR3 protein: CASSILQGPNSPLHF
D gene: .; V gene: TRBV28; J gene: TRBJ1-3; clone size: .; CDR3 DNA: TGTGCCAGCAGTTTATGGACAGAACCTGGAAACACCATATATTTT; CDR3 protein: CASSLWTEPGNTIYF
D gene: TRBD1; V gene: TRBV18; J gene: TRBJ1-1; clone size: .; CDR3 DNA: TGTGCCAGCTCATCCGGGACAGGCTTGAACACTGAAGCTTTCTTT; CDR3 protein: CASSSGTGLNTEAFF
D gene: TRBD1; V gene: TRBV3-1/TRBV3-2; J gene: TRBJ1-4; clone size: .; CDR3 DNA: TGTGCCAGCAGCCCTGTAACGGGGACAGGGGGCGAAAAACTGTTTTTT; CDR3 protein: CASSPVTGTGGEKLFF
D gene: TRBD1; V gene: TRBV28; J gene: TRBJ2-5; clone size: .; CDR3 DNA: TGTGCCAGCAGTTTATGGGGGACAGGGGTGGACCAAGAGACCCAGTACTTC; CDR3 protein: CASSLWGTGVDQETQYF
D gene: TRBD1; V gene: TRBV5-4; J gene: TRBJ2-1; clone size: .; CDR3 DNA: TGTGCCAGCAGCAACCTCCGGCCGGGACAGGTCCTAAATGAGCAGTTCTTC; CDR3 protein: CASSNLRPGQVLNEQFF
D gene: TRBD1; V gene: TRBV15; J gene: TRBJ1-1; clone size: .; CDR3 DNA: TGTGCCACCAGCAGAGGTGACAGGGTGAACACTGAAGCTTTCTTT; CDR3 protein: CATSRGDRVNTEAFF
D gene: TRBD2; V gene: TRBV7-2; J gene: TRBJ2-7; clone size: once; CDR3 DNA: TGTGCCAGCAGCTTAGCGGGCGGGGGTAGGGAGCAGTACTTC; CDR3 protein: CASSLAGGGREQYF
D gene: .; V gene: TRBV18; J gene: TRBJ1-5; clone size: .; CDR3 DNA: TGTGCCAGCTCACCACCGCCGGGTTACCAGCCCCAGCATTTT; CDR3 protein: CASSPPPGYQPQHF
D gene: .; V gene: TRBV19; J gene: TRBJ2-3; clone size: .; CDR3 DNA: TGTGCCACAGGGGACAGGCGGGAGCGGGGCACAGATACGCAGTATTTT; CDR3 protein: CATGDRRERGTDTQYF
D gene: TRBD1; V gene: TRBV6-1; J gene: TRBJ2-5; clone size: .; CDR3 DNA: TGTGCCAGCAGTGAACATGGGACAGGGGAGCCGGAGACCCAGTACTTC; CDR3 protein: CASSEHGTGEPETQYF
D gene: .; V gene: TRBV2; J gene: TRBJ2-3; clone size: once; CDR3 DNA: TGTGCCAGCAGATTCGGTCCTAGCACAGATACGCAGTATTTT; CDR3 protein: CASRFGPSTDTQYF
D gene: .; V gene: TRBV4-3; J gene: TRBJ2-7; clone size: .; CDR3 DNA: TGCGCCAGCAGCCAACTAATGGACAGTCGCTACGAGCAGTACTTC; CDR3 protein: CASSQLMDSRYEQYF
D gene: TRBD2; V gene: TRBV28; J gene: TRBJ2-5; clone size: .; CDR3 DNA: TGTGCCAGCAAAGGCGGGAGGAGAGAGGAGACCCAGTACTTC; CDR3 protein: CASKGGRREETQYF
D gene: .; V gene: TRBV18; J gene: TRBJ1-6; clone size: .; CDR3 DNA: TGTGCCAGCTCACCACAGCAGGACTCCTATAATTCACCCCTCCACTTT; CDR3 protein: CASSPQQDSYNSPLHF
D gene: TRBD1; V gene: TRBV2; J gene: TRBJ1-2; clone size: .; CDR3 DNA: TGTGCCAGCAGCCCCGGGACAGGGGGTCGAGGCTACACCTTC; CDR3 protein: CASSPGTGGRGYTF
D gene: TRBD1; V gene: TRBV7-9; J gene: TRBJ1-3; clone size: .; CDR3 DNA: TGTGCCAGCAGCCCGAGGACAGGCCGGTCTGGAAACACCATATATTTT; CDR3 protein: CASSPRTGRSGNTIYF
D gene: .; V gene: TRBV5-1; J gene: TRBJ1-2; clone size: .; CDR3 DNA: TGCGCCAGCAGCTTGAATTCTAGCCCTTATGGCTACACCTTC; CDR3 protein: CASSLNSSPYGYTF
D gene: TRBD1; V gene: TRBV10-3; J gene: TRBJ1-1; clone size: once; CDR3 DNA: TGTGCCATCAGCGGAACAGGGGGCACTGAAGCTTTCTTT; CDR3 protein: CAISGTGGTEAFF
D gene: .; V gene: TRBV27; J gene: TRBJ1-2; clone size: once; CDR3 DNA: TGTGCCAGCAGTTTAGGGTCGGCAGGGGCGAACTATGGCTACACCTTC; CDR3 protein: CASSLGSAGANYGYTF
D gene: TRBD1; V gene: TRBV6-2/TRBV6-3; J gene: TRBJ1-1; clone size: .; CDR3 DNA: TGTGCCAGCAGCCTAAACAGGGGAGTAGGGAACACTGAAGCTTTCTTT; CDR3 protein: CASSLNRGVGNTEAFF
D gene: .; V gene: TRBV19; J gene: TRBJ1-5; clone size: .; CDR3 DNA: TGTGCCAGTAGGTCCCGGAATCAGCCCCAGCATTTT; CDR3 protein: CASRSRNQPQHF
D gene: .; V gene: TRBV6-2/TRBV6-3; J gene: TRBJ1-5; clone size: .; CDR3 DNA: TGTGCCAGCAGTTATACGGAGGGGTTGGCGCCCCAGCATTTT; CDR3 protein: CASSYTEGLAPQHF
D gene: TRBD1; V gene: TRBV7-9; J gene: TRBJ2-5; clone size: once; CDR3 DNA: TGTGCCAGCAGCGGATACAGGGGGCGGGAGACCCAGTACTTC; CDR3 protein: CASSGYRGRETQYF
D gene: .; V gene: TRBV7-2; J gene: TRBJ1-4; clone size: .; CDR3 DNA: TGTGCCAGCAGCGTTAGGAGGACAGCCCTTAATGAAAAACTGTTTTTT; CDR3 protein: CASSVRRTALNEKLFF
D gene: .; V gene: TRBV30; J gene: TRBJ1-4; clone size: .; CDR3 DNA: TGTGCCTGGAGTGTAAGGGCGGCAGGGGAAAAACTGTTTTTT; CDR3 protein: CAWSVRAAGEKLFF
D gene: TRBD2; V gene: TRBV7-2; J gene: TRBJ2-2; clone size: .; CDR3 DNA: TGTGCCAGCAGCTCCTGGGCCCTAGCGGGAGCCGGGGAGCTGTTTTTT; CDR3 protein: CASSSWALAGAGELFF
D gene: .; V gene: TRBV28; J gene: TRBJ1-5; clone size: .; CDR3 DNA: TGTGCCAGCAGTTTATCGGGGGGGGACAATCAGCCCCAGCATTTT; CDR3 protein: CASSLSGGDNQPQHF